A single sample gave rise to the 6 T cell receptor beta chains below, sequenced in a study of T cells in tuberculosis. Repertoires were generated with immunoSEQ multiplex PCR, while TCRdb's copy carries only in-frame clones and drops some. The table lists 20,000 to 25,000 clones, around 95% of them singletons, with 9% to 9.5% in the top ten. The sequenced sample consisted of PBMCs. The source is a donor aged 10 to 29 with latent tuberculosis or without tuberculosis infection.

This CDR3 reads CASSSGTSVPDTQYF. In DNA form, the CDR3 reads TGTGCCAGTTCCTCCGGGACTAGCGTACCCGATACGCAGTATTTT. The J gene is TRBJ2-3, the V gene TRBV19; TRBD2 matches 10 bases. Germline assignment: CDR1 LNHDA and CDR2 SQIVND (reference sequence). The CDR3 length is 15 residues. The V segment lost 8 bases and the J segment 6 bases; nucleotides outside the gene matches: 11. Together with reference TRBV19 and TRBJ2-3, the CDR3 gives the full variable domain: DGGITQSPKYLFRKEGQNVTLSCEQNLNHDAMYWYRQDPGQGLRLIYYSQIVNDFQKGDIAEGYSVSREKKESFPLTVTSAQKNPTAFYLCASSSGTSVPDTQYFGPGTRLTVL.

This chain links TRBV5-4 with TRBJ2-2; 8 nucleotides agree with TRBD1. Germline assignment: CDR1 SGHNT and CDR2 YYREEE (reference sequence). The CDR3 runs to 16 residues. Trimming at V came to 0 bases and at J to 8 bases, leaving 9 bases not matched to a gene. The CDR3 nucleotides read TGTGCCAGCAGCTTGGAGGCAGGGGGCTCTAAAGGGGAGCTGTTTTTT. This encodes CASSLEAGGSKGELFF.

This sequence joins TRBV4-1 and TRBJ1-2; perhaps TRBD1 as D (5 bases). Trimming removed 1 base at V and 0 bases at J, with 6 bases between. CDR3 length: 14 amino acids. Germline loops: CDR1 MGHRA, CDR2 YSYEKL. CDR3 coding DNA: TGCGCCAGCAGCCAAGTGACAGCTAACTATGGCTACACCTTC. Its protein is CASSQVTANYGYTF.

In DNA, the CDR3 is TGTGCCAGCAGCTCTGGCCTGAACACTGAAGCTTTCTTT. Translation gives CASSSGLNTEAFF. The V and J genes are TRBV11-2 and TRBJ1-1; D is uncertain. The germline V gene encodes CDR1 SGHAT and CDR2 FQNNGV. V gave up 4 bases and J gave up 0 bases, with 6 bases separating them. CDR3 size: 13 residues.

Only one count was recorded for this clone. DNA for the CDR3: TGTGCCAGCAGTTACACAGGGGGTGCCTCCTACGAGCAGTACTTC. It translates to CASSYTGGASYEQYF. This sequence joins TRBV6-6 and TRBJ2-7; 8 nucleotides align to TRBD1. Germline CDR1 MNHNY, CDR2 SVGAGI (reference sequence). There are 15 residues in the CDR3. Losses at the gene ends were 2 bases for V and 0 bases for J; bases not matched to a gene: 3.

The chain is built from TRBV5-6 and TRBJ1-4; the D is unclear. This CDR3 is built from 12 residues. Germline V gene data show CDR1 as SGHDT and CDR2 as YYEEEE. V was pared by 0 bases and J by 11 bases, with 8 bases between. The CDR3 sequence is CASSLDGEKLFF. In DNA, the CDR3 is TGTGCCAGCAGCTTGGATGGGGAGAAACTGTTTTTT.